Following are 6 T cell receptor beta chains from one sample sequenced in a study of blood T cell repertoires in COVID-19. Libraries were prepared by immunoSEQ multiplex PCR; TCRdb keeps only in-frame clonotypes and omits some of them. The sample includes some 400,000 clones, roughly 92% of them seen just once. Sequencing was carried out using PBMCs or T cells enriched from blood (not recorded which). These receptor sequences come from a woman between 40 and 50 years old who had been exposed to COVID-19.

Only a few counts were recorded for this clone. In the same sample, other DNA sequences code for this CDR3. The chain has TRBV7-2 and TRBJ2-3, with no clear D. Germline V lookup: CDR1 SGHTA, CDR2 FQGNSA. This CDR3 has 14 residues. Trimming removed 5 bases at V and 0 bases at J, with 9 bases between. The CDR3 nucleotides read TGTGCCAGCAGCCCGACGACTAGCACAGATACGCAGTATTTT. Translating it yields CASSPTTSTDTQYF. Full variable domain (outside the CDR3, taken from reference TRBV7-2 and TRBJ2-3): GAGVSQSPSNKVTEKGKDVELRCDPISGHTALYWYRQSLGQGLEFLIYFQGNSAPDKSGLPSDRFSAERTGGSVSTLTIQRTQQEDSAVYLCASSPTTSTDTQYFGPGTRLTVL.

The rearrangement links TRBV30 to TRBJ2-5, with TRBD2 matching over 12 bases. Looked up from germline, CDR1 is GTSNPN and CDR2 is SVGIG (reference sequence). Trimming at V came to 1 base and at J to 2 bases, leaving 5 bases not matched to a gene. This CDR3 is built from 16 residues. This CDR3 is CAWSALAGGPQETQYF. CDR3 sequence (DNA): TGTGCCTGGAGTGCACTAGCGGGGGGTCCGCAAGAGACCCAGTACTTC.

The rearrangement joins TRBV30 to TRBJ2-3, with TRBD2 as a possible D gene (5 bases). The CDR3 totals 13 residues. From germline, CDR1 is GTSNPN and CDR2 SVGIG (reference sequence). Trimming left V 4 bases short and J 2 bases short, with 10 bases between. CDR3 loop: CAWTPGNTDTQYF. The CDR3 bases are TGTGCCTGGACTCCGGGAAACACAGATACGCAGTATTTT.

V is TRBV3-1 (or the pseudogene TRBV3-2) and J is TRBJ2-3; 9 bases match TRBD2. Trimming cost V 2 bases and J 6 bases; bases outside gene matches: 15. The CDR3 covers 18 residues. Germline loops: CDR1 LGHDT, CDR2 YNNKEL (reference sequence). CDR3 sequence: CASSQNRLGLAPLDTQYF. In nucleotides, the CDR3 is TGTGCCAGCAGCCAAAACCGGTTGGGACTAGCACCATTGGATACGCAGTATTTT.

In this sample, this clone turned up a few times. The chain uses TRBV7-9 and TRBJ2-7; 8 bases fit TRBD1. Germline V gene sequence: CDR1 SEHNR, CDR2 FQNEAQ (reference sequence). J was trimmed by 1 base and V by 5 bases; bases with no gene match: 7. The CDR3 covers 15 residues. The CDR3 bases are TGTGCCAGCAGCCAGCGCCGGACAGGGTCCTACGAGCAGTACTTC. This gives the protein CASSQRRTGSYEQYF.

The chain couples TRBV30 to TRBJ2-3; maybe TRBD2 (7 bases). The CDR3 contains 16 residues. Germline CDR1 and CDR2: GTSNPN and SVGIG (reference sequence). Trimming cost V 7 bases and J 3 bases, with 23 bases left between them. In DNA, the CDR3 is TGTGCCTCAAAAGGGGGAGCGGGAAGGGGAACAGATACGCAGTATTTT. Protein: CASKGGAGRGTDTQYF.